The 21 T cell receptor beta chains given below trace back to one sample, sequenced in a study of T cells in Graves' hyperthyroidism and ophthalmopathy. RNA transcripts gave rise to amplified TCR beta CDR3 regions. The study used the HTBI primer set for a first-round RT-PCR of the TCR CDR3. TCRdb reprocessed the multiplex PCR reads via MiXCR and lists one record per CDR3 protein. Of about 200,000 distinct CDR3 sequences in the sample, around 16% were seen once. Sequencing was carried out using blood. These receptor sequences come from a woman in her fifties or sixties with Graves' hyperthyroidism.

In this sample, this clonotype turned up a few times. The rearrangement links TRBV12-3 or TRBV12-4 to TRBJ2-1, with D uncertain. This CDR3 contains 11 residues. The V gene lost 6 bases and the J gene lost 8 bases, with 8 bases spanning the gap. Written as DNA, the CDR3 is TGTGCCAGCAGCCGACTCCATGAGCAGTTCTTC. This translates into CASSRLHEQFF.

This clonotype was seen many times. The chain couples TRBV7-3 to TRBJ2-1; TRBD2 agrees at 10 bases. This CDR3 has 16 residues. Germline V lookup: CDR1 SGHTA, CDR2 FQGTGA. The V and J ends lost 4 bases and 8 bases, in that order; junction bases with no gene match: 11. CDR3 amino acids: CASSSLAGGAIDEQFF. DNA for the CDR3: TGTGCCAGCAGCTCCTTAGCGGGAGGTGCGATAGATGAGCAGTTCTTC.

In regard to this clonotype: This could be a read error, since a much larger clone is one nucleotide away. The chain couples TRBV7-9 to TRBJ2-7; 7 bases align to TRBD1. There are 15 residues in the CDR3. The germline gives CDR1 SEHNR, CDR2 FQNEAQ (reference sequence). Trimming removed 5 bases from V and 3 bases from J; junction bases left unmatched: 10. The CDR3, as DNA: TGTGCCAGCAGCAGACAGGGACCGACCTTCTACGAGCAGTACTTC. This translates into CASSRQGPTFYEQYF.

This clonotype was found many times. The chain is built from TRBV7-9 and TRBJ2-3, with D possibly being TRBD1 (6 bases). The germline V and J ends were trimmed by 6 bases and 2 bases, with 15 bases remaining between them. Germline V CDR1 and CDR2: SEHNR, FQNEAQ (reference sequence). The CDR3 contains 15 residues. CDR3 in amino acids: CASSYGWGHTDTQYF. The CDR3 coding sequence is TGTGCCAGCAGTTACGGGTGGGGACACACAGATACGCAGTATTTT. Variable domain in full (rest from reference TRBV7-9 and TRBJ2-3): DTGVSQNPRHKITKRGQNVTFRCDPISEHNRLYWYRQTLGQGPEFLTYFQNEAQLEKSRLLSDRFSAERPKGSFSTLEIQRTEQGDSAMYLCASSYGWGHTDTQYFGPGTRLTVL.

The rearrangement joins TRBV7-6 to TRBJ2-3; D assignment may be TRBD1 or TRBD2 (6 bases each). Trimming shortened V by 7 bases and J by 0 bases, and 17 bases separated the two germline ends. Germline CDR1 is SGHVS and CDR2 is FNYEAQ. This CDR3 spans 16 amino acids. The CDR3 nucleotides read TGTGCCAGCACCTCAAGGGGGGCCTTTAGCACAGATACGCAGTATTTT. Translated, it gives CASTSRGAFSTDTQYF.

This clonotype was detected ten times or more. CDR3 sequence (DNA): TGTGCCAGCAGTCTCTCAAGTCCCCTAGACACACTCTACGAGCAGTACTTC. It encodes CASSLSSPLDTLYEQYF. V gene TRBV27 combines with J gene TRBJ2-7, with D unclear. Germline-derived CDR1 and CDR2 are MNHEY and SMNVEV (reference sequence). V was clipped by 5 bases and J by 3 bases, with 23 bases between them. The CDR3 consists of 17 residues.

This clonotype was observed at least ten times. The V and J genes are TRBV7-3 and TRBJ2-1; TRBD1 is a possible D gene (7 bases). V was shortened by 1 base and J by 6 bases, with 13 bases between the two germline ends. The CDR3 loop spans 15 amino acids. Germline loops: CDR1 SGHTA, CDR2 FQGTGA. Here the CDR3 DNA reads TGTGCCAGCAGCTTAATGCGGGGACAGACCAATGAGCAGTTCTTC. Protein sequence: CASSLMRGQTNEQFF. Variable domain in full (rest from reference TRBV7-3 and TRBJ2-1): GAGVSQTPSNKVTEKGKYVELRCDPISGHTALYWYRQSLGQGPEFLIYFQGTGAADDSGLPNDRFFAVRPEGSVSTLKIQRTERGDSAVYLCASSLMRGQTNEQFFGPGTRLTVL.

In its sample, this clonotype was seen many times. The CDR3 bases are TGTGCCAGCAGCTTCGACAGTGTCTACGAGCAGTACTTC. It codes for CASSFDSVYEQYF. The V gene is TRBV14, the J gene TRBJ2-7; TRBD1 is a possible D gene (5 bases). Germline loops: CDR1 SGHDN, CDR2 FVKESK. Trimming left V 5 bases short and J 3 bases short, with 11 bases between. There are 13 residues in the CDR3.

At least ten counts were recorded for this clonotype. The chain carries TRBV3-1 and TRBJ1-2, with TRBD1 as a possible D gene (5 bases). This CDR3 has 14 amino acids. Germline loops: CDR1 LGHDT, CDR2 YNNKEL (reference sequence). Trimming cost V 2 bases and J 7 bases, with 14 bases left between them. In DNA form, the CDR3 reads TGTGCCAGCAGCCAACAGGGATCGGTCTCTGGCTACACCTTC. Its translation is CASSQQGSVSGYTF.

This chain uses TRBV19 with TRBJ1-1; possibly TRBD1 for D (6 bases). V dropped 4 bases and J dropped 7 bases, with 19 bases sitting between them. The CDR3 spans 15 residues. CDR1 and CDR2 from the germline V gene are LNHDA and SQIVND (reference sequence). This CDR3 is CASSKSRDKGHEAFF. DNA for the CDR3: TGTGCCAGTAGTAAGAGCCGGGACAAGGGCCATGAAGCTTTCTTT. Variable domain in full (rest from reference TRBV19 and TRBJ1-1): DGGITQSPKYLFRKEGQNVTLSCEQNLNHDAMYWYRQDPGQGLRLIYYSQIVNDFQKGDIAEGYSVSREKKESFPLTVTSAQKNPTAFYLCASSKSRDKGHEAFFGQGTRLTVV.

This clonotype was seen many times. This rearrangement joins TRBV5-1 to TRBJ2-7, with 12 bases fitting TRBD2. V lost 2 bases to trimming and J lost 7 bases; unmatched junction nucleotides: 19. CDR3 length: 19 amino acids. Germline assignment: CDR1 SGHRS and CDR2 YFSETQ. The CDR3 nucleotides are TGCGCCAGCAGCTTCTTGAACGGACTAGCGGGGAGTAAGGTGGATGAGCAGTACTTC. The encoded protein is CASSFLNGLAGSKVDEQYF.

The chain recombines TRBV6-1 with TRBJ2-1; D gene unclear. V lost 4 bases and J 0 bases, leaving 13 bases between the germline ends. CDR3 length: 16 residues. Germline CDR1 MNHNS, CDR2 SASEGT. The CDR3 DNA reads TGTGCCAGCAGTGCCACAGTCCCAAGCTCCTACAATGAGCAGTTCTTC. Protein: CASSATVPSSYNEQFF.

This clonotype was seen at least ten times. The J gene is TRBJ2-7, the V gene TRBV28; 12 bases map to TRBD2. This CDR3 contains 15 residues. The trim removed 5 bases at V and 3 bases at J, leaving 5 bases unmatched. Per germline, CDR1 MDHEN and CDR2 SYDVKM. The CDR3 coding sequence is TGTGCCAGCAGTATACGGACTAGCGGGGTCTACGAGCAGTACTTC. It encodes CASSIRTSGVYEQYF.

This clonotype was detected a few times. The chain employs TRBV18 and TRBJ2-2, with unresolved D. Between the trimmed V and J ends, which lost 2 bases and 4 bases, there was a span of 14 bases. Germline loops: CDR1 KGHSH, CDR2 LQKENI. This CDR3 comprises 16 residues. As DNA, the CDR3 is TGTGCCAGCTCACCAGTGGCGAGCTCGGCCACCGGGGAGCTGTTTTTT. Protein sequence: CASSPVASSATGELFF.

V usage is TRBV7-2 and J usage is TRBJ2-7, with D perhaps being TRBD1 or TRBD2 (5 bases each). Trimming pared 6 bases from V and 1 base from J, leaving 16 bases between. This CDR3 spans 15 amino acids. Germline assignment: CDR1 SGHTA and CDR2 FQGNSA. The DNA for the CDR3 is TGTGCCAGCAGAAACCGGGACGGTCTATCCTACGAGCAGTACTTC. It codes for CASRNRDGLSYEQYF.

This clonotype has a count of ten or more. This rearrangement joins TRBV10-2 to TRBJ2-4, with D perhaps TRBD2 (6 bases). This CDR3 region has 12 residues. The V gene's germline CDR1 is WSHSY and CDR2 SAAADI. V lost 3 bases and J 9 bases, leaving 9 bases between the germline ends. CDR3: CASSDGGSIQYF. In DNA, the CDR3 is TGCGCCAGCAGTGACGGGGGTTCCATTCAGTACTTC.

This clonotype was seen only a few times. The chain carries TRBV19 and TRBJ2-1, with TRBD1 matching 8 bases. CDR3 length equals 18 residues. Germline V gene lookup returns CDR1 LNHDA and CDR2 SQIVND (reference sequence). Trimming cost V 0 bases and J 7 bases; bases outside gene matches: 14. The CDR3 DNA is TGTGCCAGTAGTATAGATAGGGGGACAGGTCGGGCAGGAAATGAGCAGTTCTTC. This translates into CASSIDRGTGRAGNEQFF.

This clonotype was observed at least ten times. The chain uses TRBV4-1 and TRBJ2-7; the match to TRBD2 covers 8 bases. Unmatched junction bases numbered 9, after V lost 0 bases and J lost 5 bases. There are 16 residues in the CDR3. Germline values: CDR1 MGHRA, CDR2 YSYEKL. The CDR3 coding sequence is TGCGCCAGCAGCCAAGAGGTTTGGAGCGGGAGCCACGAGCAGTACTTC. This gives the protein CASSQEVWSGSHEQYF.

This clonotype was observed at least ten times. This chain links TRBV5-1 with TRBJ2-1, with 9 positions matching TRBD1. In germline, CDR1 is SGHRS, CDR2 YFSETQ. The CDR3 consists of 15 residues. V was pared by 1 base and J by 7 bases, with 6 bases of the junction left unmatched. CDR3 sequence reads: CASSLWTGEINEQFF. The CDR3 bases are TGCGCCAGCAGCTTGTGGACAGGGGAAATAAATGAGCAGTTCTTC. The full variable domain, with the rest looked up from reference TRBV5-1 and TRBJ2-1, is KAGVTQTPRYLIKTRGQQVTLSCSPISGHRSVSWYQQTPGQGLQFLFEYFSETQRNKGNFPGRFSGRQFSNSRSEMNVSTLELGDSALYLCASSLWTGEINEQFFGPGTRLTVL.

The chain recombines TRBV3-1 with TRBJ1-2; TRBD1 aligns across 9 bases. The ends lost 4 bases at V and 3 bases at J; junction bases unmatched: 12. CDR3 length: 17 residues. Germline CDR1 is LGHDT and CDR2 is YNNKEL (reference sequence). CDR3 loop: CASSPAWGGQGYYGYTF. The CDR3 DNA reads as TGTGCCAGCAGCCCCGCGTGGGGGGGACAGGGCTACTATGGCTACACCTTC.

This clonotype has at least ten counts. V gene TRBV3-1 combines with J gene TRBJ2-7, with D hard to call. Germline V gives CDR1 LGHDT, CDR2 YNNKEL (reference sequence). V lost 10 bases to trimming and J lost 6 bases, with 19 bases between them. The CDR3 loop spans 13 amino acids. Here the CDR3 DNA reads TGTGCCACCCTCGGCGGTGGACCTTCCGAGCAGTACTTC. Translated: CATLGGGPSEQYF.